This entry is about one T cell receptor (beta chain). Its antigen is unknown. No base-level quality is on record; no much larger clone is a single base apart. This entry comes from a study of blood T cells in healthy people across ages (dated by TCRdb to the mid-2010s). About the investigation overall: In model experiments, roughly one uniquely barcoded TCR beta cDNA molecule per two T cells was captured by template switching. Using deep sequencing normalized with unique cDNA molecular identifiers, the study measured how TCR beta repertoire diversity changes with age. Donors were grouped into four age groups: young (average approximately 16 years), middle-aged (around 39), aged (roughly 62) and long-lived (about 90). Two additional independent replicas of 1 million unique cDNA reads from the same blood draw were analyzed for two donors (one aged 18 to 30 and one aged 80 or older). Points the paper makes about the study in general: Compared with the aged group, the long-lived group had more naive CD4+ T cells, fewer expanded clones and increased TCR diversity, a pattern suggesting age selection. Bulk unsorted PBMC profiling prevented conclusive comparison of naive and antigen-experienced compartments. Because the CMV infection status of the donors was unknown, age-related changes in expanded clonotypes may potentially have been confounded. Total diversity estimates from one million sequenced T cells were considered lower bounds and underestimates. The percentage of naive T cells measured by flow cytometry correlated strongly with observed TCR beta diversity. As age increased, observed TCR beta diversity per million T cells dropped in a roughly linear way, and a significant reduction was already evident by age 40.

Libraries were constructed by 5' RACE. The sample was run on an Illumina HiSeq 2500. The second PCR ran for about 7 to 11 cycles and used a J-beta primer mix along with a sample-barcoded 5' primer. A template-switch 5' adaptor carrying 12 random nucleotides introduced a unique molecular identifier onto each TCR beta cDNA molecule. Each sample yielded at least 2.5 million CDR3-containing paired-end reads. First-strand cDNA synthesis was performed from all RNA using the Mint cDNA synthesis kit, with priming by a TRBC-specific oligonucleotide. Following uracil-DNA glycosylase treatment, a first 18-cycle PCR with universal primers M1SS and BC2_uni_R was performed on all cDNA. In the source study's methods: Each sample was normalized by randomly selecting 1 million high-quality reads, each carrying a distinct molecular identifier. Reads sharing molecular identifiers were discarded rather than binned into consensus sequences. MiTCR, set to a Q25 quality threshold and the strictest error-elimination algorithm, was used for CDR3 identification, clonotype clustering and error correction. A nonparametric unseen species model using Euler transformation provided a lower-bound estimate of total TCR beta diversity. The public reads were reanalyzed by TCRdb: fastp trimming at Q25, MiXCR alignment, in-frame beta chains only. Rows are unified per CDR3 protein, each entry keeping the most common DNA and genes. The V and J calls were determined by TCRdb, not by the authors. The table for this sample lists almost 550,000 distinct CDR3 sequences; less than 25% of them were counted only once. The ten largest clonotypes hold just over 8.5% of the sample.

The germline V gene (reference sequence) sets CDR1 to LNHDA and CDR2 to SQIVND. Trimming leaves V shorter by 4 bases and J shorter by 4 bases, with the junction holding 6 bases beyond the gene matches. The CDR3 contains 15 residues, cysteine and phenylalanine counted. Of all the DNA, just the CDR3 is kept, 45 bases in frame from base 1. Donors were a few dozen systemically healthy Caucasian individuals from Russia aged 6 to 90 years. About 9.1 milliliters of peripheral blood were collected from each donor into EDTA-treated Vacutainer tubes. Ficoll-Paque density-gradient centrifugation was used to isolate PBMCs, with at least 6.5 million per sample. Total RNA was extracted from PBMCs with Trizol reagent, with at least 6 micrograms obtained per sample. For every donor, an aliquot of PBMCs went through flow cytometry to measure the percentages of naive CD45RAhigh/CD27high T cells. A further study also used this sample, focusing on T cells of mothers and their children. The second study reports: Donors were nine systemically healthy Caucasian individuals: three mothers and their six children. cDNA synthesis consumed the entire amount of extracted RNA, loaded at approximately 1.4 ug RNA in each 15 ul reaction. Sample barcodes and 2-4 random nucleotides were added via the M1S primer in the second PCR. Over 8.5 million TCR beta CDR3 reads came from each mother, compared with several million reads from each child. Thymic selection shapes the output of TCR recombination in a similar way in related and unrelated pairs, and inherited differences have a minor effect. Related mother-child pairs always showed normalized repertoire overlap that was slightly higher than in unrelated mother-child pairs, though the difference was never significant. With a sensitivity of about 100 clones per million clonotypes, no persistent microchimeric T cell clones were detected. In the study, deep NGS was used to compare the TCR beta repertoires of mothers and children, and features distinguishing related mother-child pairs from unrelated individuals were sought. On average, the children were approximately 11 +/- 4 years old, while the mothers were around 42 +/- 4 years old. After adapters were ligated using NEBNext reagents, the libraries underwent 100+100 nt paired-end sequencing on an Illumina HiSeq 2000. To prevent cross-contamination, the mother and child libraries were prepared one month apart and sequenced in separate runs. Each donor had between about 500,000 and 2,300,000 distinct TCR beta clonotypes identified. Naive TCR beta clonotypes were estimated from low-frequency clonotypes matched to each donor's FACS-determined naive share, without sorting.

This receptor was identified in a boy between 10 and 17 years old in good health. The sequence is built from TRBV19 and TRBJ2-1, and 8 bases in between align with TRBD2. Sequencing was performed on blood. The CDR3 here reads CASSTPGGGYNEQFF. The bases read TGTGCCAGTAGTACACCGGGCGGGGGGTACAATGAGCAGTTCTTC.